The 15 T cell receptor beta chains in this list originate from one sample, sequenced in a study of shared clonotypes between healthy human individuals. Repertoires were generated with immunoSEQ multiplex PCR, while TCRdb's copy carries only in-frame clones and drops some. Of 1.5 million to 2.5 million clones in the sample, approximately 94% were seen once. Only CD45RO-negative cells positively selected for CCR7 counted as naive CD8 cells, so terminally differentiated effector memory CD45RA+ cells were excluded. The sequencing input was naive CD8+ T cells sorted from blood. The receptors were sampled from a man aged 18 to 30 in good health.

V gene TRBV29-1 combines with J gene TRBJ2-3, with 10 bases aligning to TRBD2. Germline V gives CDR1 SQVTM, CDR2 ANQGSEA. This CDR3 contains 14 residues. The V segment lost 2 bases and the J segment 2 bases; nucleotides outside the gene matches: 1. In nucleotides, the CDR3 is TGCAGCGTTGAAACTAGCGGGAACACAGATACGCAGTATTTT. Translating it yields CSVETSGNTDTQYF.

The genes are TRBV4-1 and TRBJ1-6; no firm D call. Trimming took off 3 bases at V and 2 bases at J, with 8 bases between the two ends. The CDR3 spans 15 residues. CDR1 is MGHRA and CDR2 is YSYEKL in the germline V gene. The CDR3, as DNA: TGCGCCAGCAGCCATAAAGCAACCTATAATTCACCCCTCCACTTT. It encodes CASSHKATYNSPLHF.

The rearrangement uses TRBV6-6 and TRBJ2-5; perhaps TRBD2 as D (6 bases). This CDR3 spans 12 amino acids. Trimming took 6 bases from V and 4 from J, leaving 9 bases between them. In germline, CDR1 is MNHNY, CDR2 SVGAGI (reference sequence). The CDR3 loop is CASRGGGETQYF. CDR3 coding DNA: TGTGCCAGCAGGGGAGGCGGAGAGACCCAGTACTTC.

A single count supports this clone. The genes are TRBV7-2 and TRBJ2-7; D might be TRBD1 (5 bases). There are 16 residues in the CDR3. V shed 1 base and J shed 4 bases, with 17 bases lying between them. Germline CDR1 and CDR2: SGHTA and FQGNSA. As DNA, the CDR3 is TGTGCCAGCAGCTTAGGGGGCCCGCAGGGTTTTTACGAGCAGTACTTC. The encoded protein is CASSLGGPQGFYEQYF. The full variable domain, its missing parts supplied by reference TRBV7-2 and TRBJ2-7, is GAGVSQSPSNKVTEKGKDVELRCDPISGHTALYWYRQSLGQGLEFLIYFQGNSAPDKSGLPSDRFSAERTGGSVSTLTIQRTQQEDSAVYLCASSLGGPQGFYEQYFGPGTRLTVT.

The gene calls are TRBV6-1 and TRBJ1-2; the D gene is possibly TRBD1 (5 bases). The ends were cut back, 7 bases at V and 1 base at J, with 16 bases in the middle. CDR1 and CDR2 from the germline V gene are MNHNS and SASEGT. The CDR3 loop spans 15 amino acids. CDR3 DNA: TGTGCCAGCACCCAGGGACGGAACTTTAACTATGGCTACACCTTC. Protein: CASTQGRNFNYGYTF.

The V gene is TRBV5-8, the J gene TRBJ1-5; a weak D match, TRBD1 (5 bases). Germline V lookup: CDR1 SGHTS, CDR2 YDEGEE. CDR3 length: 15 residues. The ends were cut back, 8 bases at V and 5 bases at J, with 20 bases in the middle. The CDR3 reads CASTPTGTGDQPQHF. The CDR3 DNA reads as TGTGCCAGTACACCGACCGGGACGGGTGATCAGCCCCAGCATTTT.

The chain carries TRBV14 and TRBJ2-7; 9 positions match TRBD2. The germline CDR1 and CDR2 sequences are SGHDN and FVKESK. The CDR3 runs to 15 residues. V lost 4 bases to trimming and J lost 2 bases; unmatched junction nucleotides: 6. The chain's CDR3 is CASSRTSDSTYEQYF. For the CDR3, the DNA is TGTGCCAGCAGCCGGACTAGCGATAGCACCTACGAGCAGTACTTC.

This clone has a single count. V is TRBV11-2 and J is TRBJ2-2, with unresolved D. Trimming removed 2 bases at V and 1 base at J, with 14 bases between. The CDR3 covers 17 residues. Germline values: CDR1 SGHAT, CDR2 FQNNGV. CDR3 in amino acids: CASSLPPGWLNTGELFF. Here the CDR3 DNA reads TGTGCCAGCAGCTTACCGCCTGGCTGGTTGAACACCGGGGAGCTGTTTTTT. The full variable domain, in which reference TRBV11-2 and TRBJ2-2 provide the parts outside the CDR3, is EAGVAQSPRYKIIEKRQSVAFWCNPISGHATLYWYQQILGQGPKLLIQFQNNGVVDDSQLPKDRFSAERLKGVDSTLKIQPAKLEDSAVYLCASSLPPGWLNTGELFFGEGSRLTVL.

The rearrangement links TRBV4-3 to TRBJ2-7; no definite D call. The germline V gene encodes CDR1 LGHNA and CDR2 YSLEER. V was trimmed by 0 bases and J by 0 bases, leaving 9 bases between them. The length of the CDR3 is 15 residues. CDR3 bases: TGCGCCAGCAGCCAAGACTGGGCCACCTCCTACGAGCAGTACTTC. Translating gives CASSQDWATSYEQYF.

The chain recombines TRBV23-1 with TRBJ2-7; TRBD1 aligns across 8 bases. TRBV23-1 falls under the ORF class, with uncertain function. V lost 6 bases to trimming and J lost 2 bases; unmatched junction nucleotides: 21. The CDR3 is 19 amino acids. The CDR3 region has the DNA TGCGCCAGCAGACCGGCAGGGGGCAGGGGCGCCCTTCCCCCCTACGAGCAGTACTTC. Its translation: CASRPAGGRGALPPYEQYF.

The V and J genes are TRBV7-9 and TRBJ1-4, with D possibly matching TRBD1 (5 bases). The germline gives CDR1 SEHNR, CDR2 FQNEAQ (reference sequence). Trimming took off 5 bases at V and 5 bases at J, with 12 bases between the two ends. CDR3 length: 14 residues. CDR3 coding DNA: TGTGCCAGCAGCGATGGACACGAGAATGAAAAACTGTTTTTT. Translating it yields CASSDGHENEKLFF.

The chain combines TRBV11-2 with TRBJ2-1; D is ambiguous. Trimming took 3 bases from V and 3 from J, leaving 9 bases between them. This CDR3 has 14 residues. Per the germline V gene, CDR1 is SGHAT and CDR2 is FQNNGV. The CDR3 reads CASSFRTIYNEQFF. CDR3 DNA: TGTGCCAGCAGCTTCCGGACGATCTACAATGAGCAGTTCTTC. Using reference TRBV11-2 and TRBJ2-1 for the parts outside the CDR3, the full variable domain is EAGVAQSPRYKIIEKRQSVAFWCNPISGHATLYWYQQILGQGPKLLIQFQNNGVVDDSQLPKDRFSAERLKGVDSTLKIQPAKLEDSAVYLCASSFRTIYNEQFFGPGTRLTVL.

This chain connects TRBV7-9 to TRBJ1-3; 7 positions agree with TRBD1. The ends lost 5 bases at V and 5 bases at J; junction bases unmatched: 15. Per the germline V gene, CDR1 is SEHNR and CDR2 is FQNEAQ (reference sequence). This CDR3 has 17 residues. The DNA for the CDR3 is TGTGCCAGCAGCCCCCCCAGAACCGGGACAGCCCGAAACACCATATATTTT. This translates into CASSPPRTGTARNTIYF.

The genes are TRBV2 and TRBJ1-5; D unresolved. The CDR3 is 17 residues long. The V end was cut by 1 base, the J end by 1 base, with 14 bases between. Germline CDR1 is SNHLY and CDR2 is FYNNEI. The CDR3 protein is CASSEGVGTASNQPQHF. CDR3 bases: TGTGCCAGCAGTGAAGGGGTGGGAACGGCCAGCAATCAGCCCCAGCATTTT.

This sequence joins TRBV11-2 and TRBJ1-3; D perhaps matches TRBD1 (6 bases). The CDR3 is 14 residues long. Trimming removed 5 bases at V and 1 base at J, with 9 bases between. CDR1 SGHAT and CDR2 FQNNGV come from the germline V gene. CDR3 coding DNA: TGTGCCAGCAGCGAAGGGGGTTCTGGAAACACCATATATTTT. Translating gives CASSEGGSGNTIYF. Variable domain in full (rest from reference TRBV11-2 and TRBJ1-3): EAGVAQSPRYKIIEKRQSVAFWCNPISGHATLYWYQQILGQGPKLLIQFQNNGVVDDSQLPKDRFSAERLKGVDSTLKIQPAKLEDSAVYLCASSEGGSGNTIYFGEGSWLTVV.